This entry features one T cell receptor (beta chain) sequence. The sample is drawn from a study of sequential checkpoint blockade in melanoma. Study overall: Arm A got nivolumab then ipilimumab; arm B the reverse, 1:1. After both sequences, patients received maintenance nivolumab.

Germline CDR1 and CDR2: MGHDK and SYGVNS. V was pared by 0 bases and J by 10 bases, with 13 bases between. The CDR3 extends over 15 amino acids. Indicated treatment: randomized to nivolumab then ipilimumab (arm A) or the reverse (arm B). No patient had prior DNA-damaging chemotherapy. PBMC sorting kept live CD3+CD8+ cells without CD19 or CD56. The data were produced by immunoSEQ multiplex PCR, yet TCRdb's version contains in-frame clones alone and is incomplete. The sample records some 17,000 clones, around 74% being singletons. The J gene is TRBJ1-6, the V gene TRBV25-1; possible D gene TRBD1, 6 bases. This clonotype was obtained from a human donor with melanoma. The sequencing here drew on CD8+ T cells sorted from blood (inferred from file names), taken from a patient given nivolumab and ipilimumab in sequence. DNA for the CDR3: TGTGCCAGCAGTGAATATGGGGGCGCGGCATCACCCCTCCACTTT. Encoded protein: CASSEYGGAASPLHF.